The next 17 T cell receptor beta chains were all read from a single sample in a study of human T cells and chemical hapten exposure (dated by TCRdb to the early 2020s). Libraries were built with RACE. The instrument was a NextSeq 500. TCRdb took the public reads, trimmed them with fastp at Q25, ran MiXCR for clone calling and kept in-frame beta chains. Rows are unified per CDR3 protein, each entry keeping the most common DNA and genes. The sample contains approximately 79,000 distinct CDR3 sequences, about a tenth of them found a single time. Together, the top ten hold around 1.3% of the sample. The sample's time point label, in plain terms: patch test 1, 2 weeks after DPC sensitization. The treatment or condition label here, explained by the study, means: therapeutic diphenylcyclopropenone sensitization with weekly scalp DPC. The material was whole blood, obtained in connection with sensitization to the hapten diphenylcyclopropenone (DPC). The receptors shown here come from a woman aged 50 to 65 with alopecia areata. Some clones in this sample may be carry-over from other donors' samples.

The gene calls are TRBV29-1 and TRBJ2-1; perhaps TRBD1 as D (5 bases). V dropped 6 bases and J dropped 6 bases, with 9 bases sitting between them. Germline V gene sequence: CDR1 SQVTM, CDR2 ANQGSEA. This CDR3 is 11 amino acids long. The DNA for the CDR3 is TGCAGCGTGGGGCGCTCCAATGAGCAGTTCTTC. Its protein product is CSVGRSNEQFF.

This rearrangement joins TRBV10-3 to TRBJ1-5; the D is unclear. CDR1 and CDR2 (germline): ENHRY, SYGVKD. Trimming stripped 10 bases from V and 4 bases from J, with 14 bases between. The CDR3 spans 13 residues. This CDR3 is CASMDGGNQPQHF. For the CDR3, the DNA is TGTGCCAGCATGGACGGAGGGAATCAGCCCCAGCATTTT.

This clonotype was picked up many times. CDR3: CASSLYPSYEQYF. CDR3 DNA: TGTGCCAGCAGCTTATACCCGTCCTACGAGCAGTACTTC. J is TRBJ2-7 and V is TRBV11-3, with D unresolved. Germline-derived CDR1 and CDR2 are SGHNT and YENEEA. The CDR3 covers 13 residues. Between the trimmed V and J ends, which lost 2 bases and 1 base, there was a span of 6 bases.

V gene TRBV7-6 combines with J gene TRBJ2-1; TRBD2 matches at 13 bases. The CDR3 is 13 amino acids. The J segment lost 10 bases and the V segment lost 6 bases, leaving 3 bases of the junction unmatched. The V gene's germline CDR1 is SGHVS and CDR2 FNYEAQ. CDR3 coding DNA: TGTGCCAGCAGGTCGGGACTAGCGGGAGAGCAGTTCTTC. It codes for CASRSGLAGEQFF.

This clonotype was counted a few times. The chain has TRBV27 and TRBJ2-7; possibly TRBD2 for D (5 bases). Per the germline V gene, CDR1 is MNHEY and CDR2 is SMNVEV (reference sequence). The V end was cut by 3 bases, the J end by 2 bases, with 14 bases between. CDR3 length: 15 amino acids. CDR3 coding DNA: TGTGCCAGCAGTTTTAGGTCCACGGGAACCTACGAGCAGTACTTC. Translation gives CASSFRSTGTYEQYF.

The table lists this clonotype with a few counts. The V gene is TRBV6-5, the J gene TRBJ2-7; TRBD2 matches at 13 bases. Germline CDR1 and CDR2: MNHEY and SVGAGI. The junction had 4 bases not matched to a gene; V was cut back by 4 bases and J by 10 bases. The CDR3 covers 13 residues. The CDR3 nucleotides read TGTGCCAGCAGTTTCGGACTAGCGGGGGACCAGTACTTC. This translates into CASSFGLAGDQYF.

This clonotype occurred many times. J is TRBJ2-2 and V is TRBV6-5; the match to TRBD2 covers 7 bases. Germline CDR1 MNHEY, CDR2 SVGAGI. The CDR3 covers 17 residues. V was clipped by 1 base and J by 0 bases; unmatched bases: 5. The CDR3 nucleotides are TGTGCCAGCAGTTACTTCCCGGGACTAACGAACACCGGGGAGCTGTTTTTT. Residues: CASSYFPGLTNTGELFF.

The V call is TRBV4-3, the J call TRBJ2-3, with 7 bases that match TRBD2. The germline gives CDR1 LGHNA, CDR2 YSLEER. After removal of 1 base from V and 8 bases from J, the junction contained 0 bases not matched to a gene. CDR3 length equals 12 residues. The CDR3 sequence is CASSQAGGTQYF. CDR3 bases: TGCGCCAGCAGCCAAGCGGGGGGTACGCAGTATTTT.

The chain recombines TRBV13 with TRBJ2-7; D is perhaps TRBD1 or TRBD2 (5 bases each). The CDR3 loop spans 14 amino acids. V was trimmed by 6 bases and J by 4 bases, leaving 16 bases between them. Germline V gene lookup returns CDR1 PRHDT and CDR2 FYEKMQ (reference sequence). In nucleotides, the CDR3 is TGTGCCAGCAGTTTTTACGGGACCGCGTACGAGCAGTACTTC. This sequence encodes CASSFYGTAYEQYF.

The rearrangement joins TRBV6-6 to TRBJ2-7; D is uncertain. Germline CDR1 reads MNHNY; CDR2 reads SVGAGI (reference sequence). The CDR3 extends over 15 amino acids. Trimming removed 6 bases from V and 2 bases from J, with 17 bases in between. The CDR3 sequence is CASRRLGLRAYEQYF. Here the CDR3 DNA reads TGTGCCAGCAGGCGGTTGGGTCTCAGAGCCTACGAGCAGTACTTC.

In this sample, this clonotype turned up many times. The rearrangement links TRBV18 to TRBJ1-5; maybe TRBD1 (5 bases). Trimming left V 8 bases short and J 3 bases short, with 11 bases between. Germline-derived CDR1 and CDR2 are KGHSH and LQKENI. The CDR3 is made up of 13 amino acids. CDR3 region: CASAAGNNQPQHF. The DNA of the CDR3 is TGTGCCAGCGCAGCAGGGAACAATCAGCCCCAGCATTTT. Looking up the rest from reference TRBV18 and TRBJ1-5 gives the full variable domain: NAGVMQNPRHLVRRRGQEARLRCSPMKGHSHVYWYRQLPEEGLKFMVYLQKENIIDESGMPKERFSAEFPKEGPSILRIQQVVRGDSAAYFCASAAGNNQPQHFGDGTRLSIL.

V gene TRBV2 combines with J gene TRBJ2-7, with TRBD2 identical over 10 bases. V gave up 7 bases and J gave up 3 bases; unmatched junction bases: 9. The germline V gene has CDR1 SNHLY and CDR2 FYNNEI. This CDR3 has 15 amino acids. The CDR3 DNA is TGTGCCAGCAAACGGGATTCTAGCGGGAGCTACGAGCAGTACTTC. It codes for CASKRDSSGSYEQYF.

In its sample, this clonotype was seen many times. The V call is TRBV6-5, the J call TRBJ2-3; 7 bases are a match to TRBD2. The CDR3 consists of 17 residues. Trimming cost V 6 bases and J 3 bases; bases outside gene matches: 15. Germline CDR1 MNHEY, CDR2 SVGAGI. The CDR3 here is CASSFKPSGASTDTQYF. CDR3 in DNA: TGTGCCAGCAGCTTCAAGCCTAGCGGAGCATCAACAGATACGCAGTATTTT.

This clonotype showed up many times. The gene calls are TRBV7-2 and TRBJ2-7; possibly TRBD2 for D (5 bases). The germline V gene encodes CDR1 SGHTA and CDR2 FQGNSA. V dropped 1 base and J dropped 2 bases, with 9 bases sitting between them. The CDR3 sequence is 14 residues long. For the CDR3, the DNA is TGTGCCAGCAGCTTAGGACAAGCGGCCTACGAGCAGTACTTC. This codes for CASSLGQAAYEQYF.

This clonotype was found many times. The chain joins TRBV14 to TRBJ2-3; D unclear. From germline, CDR1 is SGHDN and CDR2 FVKESK. V lost 0 bases and J lost 8, with 12 bases in between. This CDR3 comprises 14 residues. CDR3 in amino acids: CASSQDLVVRTQYF. The CDR3 region has the DNA TGTGCCAGCAGCCAAGATCTTGTAGTTCGTACGCAGTATTTT.

V gene TRBV4-1 combines with J gene TRBJ2-3; perhaps TRBD2 as D (6 bases). Trimming took off 4 bases at V and 0 bases at J, with 11 bases between the two ends. Germline V gives CDR1 MGHRA, CDR2 YSYEKL. CDR3 size: 15 residues. The CDR3 DNA follows: TGCGCCAGCAGCCTGGGACTTGTGAGCACAGATACGCAGTATTTT. This codes for CASSLGLVSTDTQYF.

In DNA, the CDR3 is TGTGCCAGCAGGGCCCCGCGGGGTAGCACAGATACGCAGTATTTT. Residues: CASRAPRGSTDTQYF. V and J are TRBV28 and TRBJ2-3, with a possible D match to TRBD2 (6 bases). The V gene lost 6 bases and the J gene lost 0 bases, with 13 bases spanning the gap. The CDR3 runs to 15 residues. In germline, CDR1 is MDHEN, CDR2 SYDVKM.